In its sample, the clone carrying this T cell receptor beta chain was seen many times. TCRdb re-called the 5' RACE reads through MiXCR, storing one row per CDR3 protein. The table shows roughly 39,000 distinct CDR3 sequences, with 8.2% occurring only once. This sample was included in a study of chronic HIV infection and antiretroviral therapy. CDR3 length equals 15 residues. Germline V gene data show CDR1 as MDHEN and CDR2 as SYDVKM. Unmatched junction bases numbered 4, after V lost 4 bases and J lost 3 bases. The V and J genes are TRBV28 and TRBJ2-4, with 9 bases that match TRBD2. The TCR sequence derives from an adult who had HIV and had not received antiretroviral therapy, or was an uninfected healthy control (not recorded which). The specimen was peripheral blood. The CDR3 DNA reads as TGTGCCAGCAGTTGGGTAGCGGGAGTCAAAAACATTCAGTACTTC. Its translation is CASSWVAGVKNIQYF.